The following is a T cell receptor beta chain sequence with its context. Only in-frame clones appear in the TCRdb table, and some are missing; sequencing was by immunoSEQ multiplex PCR. The data show around 350,000 clones, with about nine tenths seen just once and 0.8% to 0.85% held by the top ten. These data are taken from a study of cytomegalovirus exposure and HLA in healthy donors. V lost 7 bases and J lost 1; bases outside the gene matches: 13. The CDR3 is 17 residues long. CDR1 is MNHEY, CDR2 SMNVEV, per germline (reference sequence). Sequenced material: PBMCs. This chain joins TRBV27 and TRBJ1-1, with 9 bases that match TRBD1. The clonotype originates from a woman younger than 30 in good health and CMV-seronegative. The DNA for the CDR3 is TGTGCCAGCATCACGCCGGGACAGGGACGAGAGAACACTGAAGCTTTCTTT. This encodes CASITPGQGRENTEAFF.